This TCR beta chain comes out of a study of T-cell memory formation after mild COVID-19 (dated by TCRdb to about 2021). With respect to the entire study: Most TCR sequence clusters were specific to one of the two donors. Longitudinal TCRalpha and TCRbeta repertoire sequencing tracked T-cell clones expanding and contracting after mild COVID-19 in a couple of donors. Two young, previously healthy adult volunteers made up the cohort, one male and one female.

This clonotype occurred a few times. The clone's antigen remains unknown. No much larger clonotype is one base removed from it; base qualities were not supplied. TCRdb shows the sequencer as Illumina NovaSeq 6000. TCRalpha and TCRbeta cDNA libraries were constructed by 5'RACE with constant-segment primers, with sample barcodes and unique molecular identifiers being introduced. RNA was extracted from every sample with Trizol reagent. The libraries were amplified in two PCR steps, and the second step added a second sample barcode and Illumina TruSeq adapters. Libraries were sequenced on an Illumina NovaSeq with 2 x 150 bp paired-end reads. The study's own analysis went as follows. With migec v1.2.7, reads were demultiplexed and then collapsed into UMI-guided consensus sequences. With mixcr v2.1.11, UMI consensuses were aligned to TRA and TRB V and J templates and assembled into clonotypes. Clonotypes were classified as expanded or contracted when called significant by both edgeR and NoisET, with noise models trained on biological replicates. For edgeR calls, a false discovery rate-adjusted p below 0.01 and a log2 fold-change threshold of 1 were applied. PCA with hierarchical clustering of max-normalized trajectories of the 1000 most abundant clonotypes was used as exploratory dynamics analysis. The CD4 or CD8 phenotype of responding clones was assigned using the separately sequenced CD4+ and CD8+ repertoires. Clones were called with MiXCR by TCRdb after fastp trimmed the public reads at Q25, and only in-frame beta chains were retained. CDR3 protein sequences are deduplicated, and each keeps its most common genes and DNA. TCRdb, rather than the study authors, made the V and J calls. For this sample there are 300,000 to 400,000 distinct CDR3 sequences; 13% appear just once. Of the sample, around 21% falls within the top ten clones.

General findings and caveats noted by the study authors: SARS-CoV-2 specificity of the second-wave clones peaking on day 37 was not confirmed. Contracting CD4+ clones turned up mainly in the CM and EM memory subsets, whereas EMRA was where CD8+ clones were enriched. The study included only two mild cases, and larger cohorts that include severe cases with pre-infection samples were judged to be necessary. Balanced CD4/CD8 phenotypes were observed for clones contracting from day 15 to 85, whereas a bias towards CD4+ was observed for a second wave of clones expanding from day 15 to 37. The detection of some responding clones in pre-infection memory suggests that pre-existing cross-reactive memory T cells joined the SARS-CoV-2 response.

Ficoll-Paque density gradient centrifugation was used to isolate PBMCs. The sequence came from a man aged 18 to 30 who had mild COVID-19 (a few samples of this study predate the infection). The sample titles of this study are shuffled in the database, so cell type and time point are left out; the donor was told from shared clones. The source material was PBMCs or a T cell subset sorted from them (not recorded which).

The CDR3 protein: CASSSPGRDTQYF. In nucleotide form, the sequence is TGTGCCAGCAGCTCACCAGGGAGGGATACGCAGTATTTT. In this chain, TRBV7-9 is recombined with TRBJ2-3, with TRBD2 perhaps the D gene, on 6 matching bases. There are 13 amino acids in the CDR3, from cysteine to phenylalanine inclusive. The read is trimmed to its CDR3 DNA, 39 bases read in frame from base 1. Relative to germline, V is 4 bases shorter and J is 6 bases shorter, with 11 bases between their ends. Looking up the germline V gene (reference sequence) yields CDR1 SEHNR and CDR2 FQNEAQ.